The 4 T cell receptor beta chains below all came from one sample that was sequenced in a study of blood T cell repertoires in COVID-19. The assay was immunoSEQ multiplex PCR, and TCRdb's table has in-frame clones only and misses some. The repertoire includes around 130,000 clones, approximately 77% of them detected once, and over 15% sits in the top ten. Sequencing was carried out using peripheral blood. These receptors originate from an elderly man with acute or convalescent COVID-19.

J is TRBJ1-1 and V is TRBV5-1, with TRBD1 matching 11 bases. This CDR3 has 13 amino acids. Germline values: CDR1 SGHRS, CDR2 YFSETQ. The junction had 4 bases not matched to a gene; V was cut back by 4 bases and J by 8 bases. The CDR3 DNA is TGCGCCAGCAGCGTGGACAGGGGGCAAGAAGCTTTCTTT. Translated: CASSVDRGQEAFF.

This clone came up once. The chain links TRBV3-1 (or the pseudogene TRBV3-2) to TRBJ2-7; D gene uncertain. Per germline, CDR1 LGHDT and CDR2 YNNKEL (reference sequence). V gave up 11 bases and J gave up 1 base, with 9 bases separating them. CDR3 length equals 11 residues. For the CDR3, the DNA is TGTGCCTCATCAGATTCCTACGAGCAGTACTTC. Translation: CASSDSYEQYF.

This clone was observed many times. The CDR3 DNA reads TGTGCCAGCAGTGAAGCTGGAGACAGGGCAAACACTGAAGCTTTCTTT. This translates into CASSEAGDRANTEAFF. The V and J genes are TRBV6-1 and TRBJ1-1; the match to TRBD1 covers 7 bases. V lost 0 bases and J lost 2; bases outside the gene matches: 6. The CDR3 is 16 amino acids. Germline V gene lookup returns CDR1 MNHNS and CDR2 SASEGT.

The chain combines TRBV5-4 with TRBJ2-2; TRBD1 matches at 8 bases. CDR1 is SGHNT, CDR2 YYREEE, per germline (reference sequence). V was pared by 1 base and J by 6 bases, with 11 bases of the junction left unmatched. The CDR3 loop spans 17 amino acids. The CDR3 DNA reads as TGTGCCAGCAGCTTGACAAGAGGGACAGGAATATCCGGGGAGCTGTTTTTT. As protein: CASSLTRGTGISGELFF.